Presented here are 6 T cell receptor beta chains from one specimen sequenced in a study of cytomegalovirus exposure and HLA in healthy donors. This PCR relied on a set of 60 Vbeta primers and 13 Jbeta primers. Measured with immunoSEQ multiplex PCR; TCRdb has only the in-frame clones, and not every one. The sample has over 75,000 clones, around nine tenths seen once. Material: PBMCs. These TCRs come from a man aged 25 to 40 in good health and CMV-seropositive.

The rearrangement joins TRBV5-1 to TRBJ1-1; 7 nucleotides agree with TRBD1. Trimming took 2 bases from V and 1 from J; bases not matched to a gene: 14. This CDR3 has 18 amino acids. The germline CDR1 and CDR2 sequences are SGHRS and YFSETQ. CDR3 in amino acids: CASSLAKQGPIWNTEAFF. The CDR3 bases are TGCGCCAGCAGCTTAGCAAAACAGGGGCCGATATGGAACACTGAAGCTTTCTTT. Drawing the rest from reference TRBV5-1 and TRBJ1-1, the complete variable domain is KAGVTQTPRYLIKTRGQQVTLSCSPISGHRSVSWYQQTPGQGLQFLFEYFSETQRNKGNFPGRFSGRQFSNSRSEMNVSTLELGDSALYLCASSLAKQGPIWNTEAFFGQGTRLTVV.

The chain carries TRBV27 and TRBJ2-2; TRBD1 matches at 8 bases. From germline, CDR1 is MNHEY and CDR2 SMNVEV (reference sequence). The junction had 8 bases not matched to a gene; V was cut back by 4 bases and J by 7 bases. The CDR3 has 15 residues. The CDR3 nucleotides read TGTGCCAGCAGTTCAAACAGGGGGGTAATCGGGGAGCTGTTTTTT. Translating it yields CASSSNRGVIGELFF.

The chain is built from TRBV28 and TRBJ2-7; 10 bases fit TRBD2. V shed 6 bases, J shed 3 bases, and the junction held 8 bases outside the gene matches. Germline CDR1 and CDR2: MDHEN and SYDVKM. This CDR3 spans 15 amino acids. CDR3 in amino acids: CASSPGTSDHYEQYF. CDR3 in DNA: TGTGCCAGCAGCCCGGGGACTAGCGACCACTACGAGCAGTACTTC. Filled out from reference TRBV28 and TRBJ2-7, the complete variable domain reads DVKVTQSSRYLVKRTGEKVFLECVQDMDHENMFWYRQDPGLGLRLIYFSYDVKMKEKGDIPEGYSVSREKKERFSLILESASTNQTSMYLCASSPGTSDHYEQYFGPGTRLTVT.

V is TRBV15 and J is TRBJ1-5, with D unclear. This CDR3 has 15 amino acids. Trimming removed 1 base at V and 0 bases at J, with 7 bases between. Germline values: CDR1 LNHNV, CDR2 YYDKDF (reference sequence). CDR3 amino acids: CATSRGQDSNQPQHF. In DNA form, the CDR3 reads TGTGCCACCAGCAGAGGTCAGGATAGCAATCAGCCCCAGCATTTT.

The rearrangement uses TRBV6-1 and TRBJ2-7, with TRBD2 matching 9 bases. The CDR3 sequence is 12 residues long. V lost 4 bases, J lost 7 bases, and 2 bases stayed unmatched. The germline V gene has CDR1 MNHNS and CDR2 SASEGT. The CDR3 spells CASSAAGGEQYF. The CDR3 DNA follows: TGTGCCAGCAGTGCCGCGGGGGGGGAGCAGTACTTC.

This clone turned up a few times. V usage is TRBV19 and J usage is TRBJ2-1; TRBD2 matches at 8 bases. CDR1 is LNHDA and CDR2 is SQIVND in the germline V gene (reference sequence). The length of the CDR3 is 16 residues. V was clipped by 2 bases and J by 4 bases; unmatched bases: 7. CDR3 loop: CASSIRSGGGYNEQFF. The CDR3 region has the DNA TGTGCCAGTAGTATAAGGTCAGGCGGGGGGTACAATGAGCAGTTCTTC.